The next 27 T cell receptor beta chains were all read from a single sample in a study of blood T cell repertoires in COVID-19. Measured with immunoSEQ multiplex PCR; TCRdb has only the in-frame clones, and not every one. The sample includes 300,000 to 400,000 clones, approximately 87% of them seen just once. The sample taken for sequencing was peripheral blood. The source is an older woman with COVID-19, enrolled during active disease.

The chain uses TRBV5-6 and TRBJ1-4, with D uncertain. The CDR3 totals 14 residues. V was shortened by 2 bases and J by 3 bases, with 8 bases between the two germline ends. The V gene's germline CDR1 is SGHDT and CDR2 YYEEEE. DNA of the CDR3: TGTGCCAGCAGCTTTGGAGGGTCTAATGAAAAACTGTTTTTT. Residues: CASSFGGSNEKLFF.

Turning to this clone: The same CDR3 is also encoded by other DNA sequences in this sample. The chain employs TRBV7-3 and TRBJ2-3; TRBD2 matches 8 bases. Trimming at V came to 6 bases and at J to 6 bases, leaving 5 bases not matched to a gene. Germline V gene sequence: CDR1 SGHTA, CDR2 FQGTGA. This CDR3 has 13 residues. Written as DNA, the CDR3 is TGTGCCAGCAGACCGGGGGGGACTGATACGCAGTATTTT. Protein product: CASRPGGTDTQYF.

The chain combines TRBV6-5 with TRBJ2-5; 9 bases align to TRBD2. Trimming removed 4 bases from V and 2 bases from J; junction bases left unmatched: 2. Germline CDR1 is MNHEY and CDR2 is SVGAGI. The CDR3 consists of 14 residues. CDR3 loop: CASSFGLAQETQYF. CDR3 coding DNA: TGTGCCAGCAGTTTCGGACTAGCGCAAGAGACCCAGTACTTC.

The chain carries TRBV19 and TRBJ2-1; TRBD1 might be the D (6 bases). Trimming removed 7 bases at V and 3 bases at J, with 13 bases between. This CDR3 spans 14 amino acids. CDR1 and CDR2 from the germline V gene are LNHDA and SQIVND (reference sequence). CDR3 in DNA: TGTGCCAGTACCCCAGGGGTTTACTACAATGAGCAGTTCTTC. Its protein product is CASTPGVYYNEQFF.

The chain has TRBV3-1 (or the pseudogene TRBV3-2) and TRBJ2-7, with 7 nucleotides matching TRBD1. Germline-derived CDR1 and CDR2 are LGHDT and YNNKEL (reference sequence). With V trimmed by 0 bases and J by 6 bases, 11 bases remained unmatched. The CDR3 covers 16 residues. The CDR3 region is CASSQDSGQGVGEQYF. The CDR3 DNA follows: TGTGCCAGCAGCCAAGATAGTGGGCAGGGGGTAGGCGAGCAGTACTTC.

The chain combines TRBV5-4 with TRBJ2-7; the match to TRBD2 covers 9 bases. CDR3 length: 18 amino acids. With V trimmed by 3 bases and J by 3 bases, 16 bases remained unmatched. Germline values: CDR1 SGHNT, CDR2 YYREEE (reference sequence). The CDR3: CASSSLAAGGPRDYEQYF. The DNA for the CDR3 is TGTGCCAGCAGCTCCCTAGCCGCGGGGGGGCCCCGTGACTACGAGCAGTACTTC.

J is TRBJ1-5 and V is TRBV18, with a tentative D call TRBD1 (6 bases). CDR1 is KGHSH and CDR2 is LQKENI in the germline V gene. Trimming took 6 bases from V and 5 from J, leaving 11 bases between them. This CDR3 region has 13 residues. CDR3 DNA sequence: TGTGCCAGCTCCGGGGGGGCCGATCAGCCCCAGCATTTT. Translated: CASSGGADQPQHF.

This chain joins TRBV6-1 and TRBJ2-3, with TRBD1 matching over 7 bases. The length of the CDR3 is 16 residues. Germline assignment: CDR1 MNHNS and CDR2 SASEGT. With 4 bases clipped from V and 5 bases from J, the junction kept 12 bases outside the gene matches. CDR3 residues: CASSVSGTNRGDTQYF. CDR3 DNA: TGTGCCAGCAGTGTATCCGGGACGAACAGGGGAGATACGCAGTATTTT.

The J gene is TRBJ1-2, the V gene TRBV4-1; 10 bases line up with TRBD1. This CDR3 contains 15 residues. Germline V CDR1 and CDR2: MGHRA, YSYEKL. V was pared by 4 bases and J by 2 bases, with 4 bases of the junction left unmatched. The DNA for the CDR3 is TGCGCCAGCAGCCCCGGACAGGGGGGGAACTATGGCTACACCTTC. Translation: CASSPGQGGNYGYTF.

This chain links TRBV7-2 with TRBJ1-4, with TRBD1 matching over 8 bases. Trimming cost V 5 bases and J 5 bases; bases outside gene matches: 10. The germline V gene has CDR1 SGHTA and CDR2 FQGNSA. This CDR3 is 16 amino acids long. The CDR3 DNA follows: TGTGCCAGCAGCACTCGACAGGGGTCCGGAAATGAAAAACTGTTTTTT. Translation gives CASSTRQGSGNEKLFF.

CDR3 DNA: TGCGCCAGCAGCTTGGTAGCAGGGGGCCCCGGGGAGCTGTTTTTT. Translated: CASSLVAGGPGELFF. The chain uses TRBV5-1 and TRBJ2-2, with TRBD1 matching 8 bases. The CDR3 loop spans 15 amino acids. The V gene end was trimmed by 0 bases and the J gene end by 6 bases; junction bases not matched to a gene: 4. The germline V gene encodes CDR1 SGHRS and CDR2 YFSETQ.

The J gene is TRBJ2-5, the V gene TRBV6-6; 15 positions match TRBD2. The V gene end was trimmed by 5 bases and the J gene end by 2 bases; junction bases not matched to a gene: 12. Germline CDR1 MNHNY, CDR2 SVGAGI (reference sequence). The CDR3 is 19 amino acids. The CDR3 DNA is TGTGCCAGCAGTCGCCCGGGACTAGCGGGGGGTAAAAAACAAGAGACCCAGTACTTC. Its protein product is CASSRPGLAGGKKQETQYF.

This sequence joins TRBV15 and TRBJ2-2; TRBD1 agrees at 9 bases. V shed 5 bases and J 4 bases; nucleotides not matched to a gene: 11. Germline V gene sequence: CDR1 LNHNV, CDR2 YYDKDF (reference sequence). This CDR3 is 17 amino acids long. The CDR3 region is CATSSGQGKRSTGELFF. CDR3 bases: TGTGCCACCAGCTCAGGACAGGGGAAGAGGAGCACCGGGGAGCTGTTTTTT.

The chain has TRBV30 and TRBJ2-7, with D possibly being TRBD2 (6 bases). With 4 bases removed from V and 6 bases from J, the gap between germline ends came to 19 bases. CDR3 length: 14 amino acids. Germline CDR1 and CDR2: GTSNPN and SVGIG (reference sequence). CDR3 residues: CAWTSMAGRAEQYF. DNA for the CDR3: TGTGCCTGGACTTCTATGGCGGGGCGCGCCGAGCAGTACTTC.

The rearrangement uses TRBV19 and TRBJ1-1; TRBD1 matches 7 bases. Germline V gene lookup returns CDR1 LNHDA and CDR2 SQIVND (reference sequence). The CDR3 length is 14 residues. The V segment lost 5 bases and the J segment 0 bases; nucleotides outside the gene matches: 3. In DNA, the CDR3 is TGTGCCAGTAGTTACAGGGGAATGAACACTGAAGCTTTCTTT. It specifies CASSYRGMNTEAFF. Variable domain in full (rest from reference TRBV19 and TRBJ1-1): DGGITQSPKYLFRKEGQNVTLSCEQNLNHDAMYWYRQDPGQGLRLIYYSQIVNDFQKGDIAEGYSVSREKKESFPLTVTSAQKNPTAFYLCASSYRGMNTEAFFGQGTRLTVV.

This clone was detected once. The CDR3 is CSASGLAGARGDTQYF. CDR3 DNA sequence: TGCAGTGCTAGTGGCCTAGCGGGGGCCCGGGGAGATACGCAGTATTTT. The chain uses TRBV20-1 and TRBJ2-3; TRBD2 aligns across 10 bases. Trimming removed 3 bases from V and 5 bases from J; junction bases left unmatched: 11. The CDR3 runs to 16 residues. Germline values: CDR1 DFQATT, CDR2 SNEGSKA (reference sequence).

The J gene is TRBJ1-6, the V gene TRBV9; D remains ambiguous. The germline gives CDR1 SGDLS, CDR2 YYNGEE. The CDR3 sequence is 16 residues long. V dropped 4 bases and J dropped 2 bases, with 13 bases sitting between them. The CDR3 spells CASSPSGITYNSPLHF. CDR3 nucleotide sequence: TGTGCCAGCAGCCCATCGGGGATTACCTATAATTCACCCCTCCACTTT.

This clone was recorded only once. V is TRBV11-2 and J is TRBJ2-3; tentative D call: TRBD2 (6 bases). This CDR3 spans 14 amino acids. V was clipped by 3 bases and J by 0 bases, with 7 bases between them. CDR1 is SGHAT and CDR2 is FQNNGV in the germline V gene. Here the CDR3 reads CASSLGGSTDTQYF. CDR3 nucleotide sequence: TGTGCCAGCAGCTTGGGGGGAAGCACAGATACGCAGTATTTT.

Here the CDR3 DNA reads TGTGCCAGCAGTTCCCCCCCCGCGCCAGGCGGCTACACCTTC. Encoded protein: CASSSPPAPGGYTF. This sequence joins TRBV28 and TRBJ1-2; no firm D call. The germline gives CDR1 MDHEN, CDR2 SYDVKM. The CDR3 has 14 amino acids. The germline V and J ends were trimmed by 4 bases and 8 bases, with 17 bases remaining between them.

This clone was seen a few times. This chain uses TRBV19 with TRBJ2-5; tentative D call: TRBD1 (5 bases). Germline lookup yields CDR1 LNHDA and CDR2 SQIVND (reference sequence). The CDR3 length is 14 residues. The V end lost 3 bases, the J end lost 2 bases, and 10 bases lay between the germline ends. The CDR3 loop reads CASSMGRAQETQYF. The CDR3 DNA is TGTGCCAGTAGTATGGGCAGGGCTCAAGAGACCCAGTACTTC.

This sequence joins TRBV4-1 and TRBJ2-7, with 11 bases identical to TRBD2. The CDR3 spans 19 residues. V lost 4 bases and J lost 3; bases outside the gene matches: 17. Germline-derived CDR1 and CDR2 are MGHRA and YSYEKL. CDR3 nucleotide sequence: TGCGCCAGCAGCCCCAGATTACTAGCGGGGGAGGCAAGAGTCTACGAGCAGTACTTC. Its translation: CASSPRLLAGEARVYEQYF.

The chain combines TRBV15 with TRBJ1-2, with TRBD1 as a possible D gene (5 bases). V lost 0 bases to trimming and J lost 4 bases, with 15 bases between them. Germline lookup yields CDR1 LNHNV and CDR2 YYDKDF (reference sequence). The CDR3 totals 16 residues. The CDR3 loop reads CATSRELRVQGYGYTF. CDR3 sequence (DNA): TGTGCCACCAGCAGAGAGTTACGGGTTCAGGGCTATGGCTACACCTTC.

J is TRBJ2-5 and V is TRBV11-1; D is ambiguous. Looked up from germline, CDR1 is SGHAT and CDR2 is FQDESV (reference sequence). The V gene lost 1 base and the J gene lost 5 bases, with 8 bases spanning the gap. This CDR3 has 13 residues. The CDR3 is CASSLVQYETQYF. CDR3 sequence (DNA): TGTGCCAGCAGCTTAGTACAGTACGAGACCCAGTACTTC.

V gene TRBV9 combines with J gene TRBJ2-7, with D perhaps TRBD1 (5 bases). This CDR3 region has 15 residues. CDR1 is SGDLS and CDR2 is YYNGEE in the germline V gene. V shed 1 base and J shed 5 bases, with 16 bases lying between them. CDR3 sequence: CASSVWAQGGHEQYF. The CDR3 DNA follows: TGTGCCAGCAGCGTATGGGCTCAGGGTGGCCACGAGCAGTACTTC.

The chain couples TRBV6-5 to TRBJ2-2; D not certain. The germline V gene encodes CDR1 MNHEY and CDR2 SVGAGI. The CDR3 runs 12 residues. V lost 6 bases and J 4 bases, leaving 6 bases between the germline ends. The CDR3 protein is CASRLGTGELFF. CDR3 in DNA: TGTGCCAGCAGGCTCGGCACCGGGGAGCTGTTTTTT.

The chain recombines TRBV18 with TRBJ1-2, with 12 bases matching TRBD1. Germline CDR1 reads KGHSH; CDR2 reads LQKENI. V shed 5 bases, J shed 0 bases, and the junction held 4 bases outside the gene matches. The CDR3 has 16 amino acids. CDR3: CASSWDRGLSNYGYTF. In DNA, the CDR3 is TGTGCCAGCTCATGGGACAGGGGGCTATCTAACTATGGCTACACCTTC.

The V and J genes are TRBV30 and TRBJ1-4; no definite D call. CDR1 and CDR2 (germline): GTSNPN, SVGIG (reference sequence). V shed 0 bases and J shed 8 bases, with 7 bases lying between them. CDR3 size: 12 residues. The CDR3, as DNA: TGTGCCTGGAGTGTACTCTACGAAAAACTGTTTTTT. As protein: CAWSVLYEKLFF.